This section outlines one T cell receptor (beta chain) sequence together with its context. The antigen remains unidentified. Time point meaning: pretreatment peripheral blood. Profiled with immunoSEQ multiplex PCR; TCRdb holds only in-frame clones, not every one. The data show about 130,000 clones, with 65% to 85% seen just once and under 3.5% held by the top ten. The sample comes from a study of PD-L1 blockade in urothelial cancer. Study-level results: Better survival was predicted by below-median pretreatment blood TCR clonality.

CDR1 is SGDLS and CDR2 is YYNGEE in the germline V gene. The V end was cut by 0 bases, the J end by 0 bases, with 7 bases between. There are 15 residues in the CDR3. This TCR derives from a man aged 45-65 years with urothelial cancer. The specimen comprised PBMCs, sampled around atezolizumab (anti-PD-L1) treatment. The chain is built from TRBV9 and TRBJ1-5, with unresolved D. In nucleotides, the CDR3 is TGTGCCAGCAGCGTAGCAGCGTATAGCAATCAGCCCCAGCATTTT. Amino acid sequence: CASSVAAYSNQPQHF.